These 15 T cell receptor beta chains originate from one sample sequenced in a study of T cells in Graves' hyperthyroidism and ophthalmopathy. From RNA transcripts, TCR beta CDR3 regions were amplified. Initially, a first-round RT-PCR of the TCR CDR3 employed the HTBI primer set. Each CDR3 protein gets one entry after TCRdb re-called the multiplex PCR reads with MiXCR. The sample holds some 800,000 distinct CDR3 sequences, 38% seen once. Sequenced: blood. These receptors originate from a man aged 18 to 29 with Graves' hyperthyroidism.

This clonotype appeared many times. The chain uses TRBV9 and TRBJ2-5; D is unresolved. The CDR3 runs 14 residues. V lost 0 bases to trimming and J lost 1 base, with 7 bases between them. Germline assignment: CDR1 SGDLS and CDR2 YYNGEE. Here the CDR3 DNA reads TGTGCCAGCAGCGTAGGACAACGCCAAGAGACCCAGTACTTC. Protein product: CASSVGQRQETQYF.

This clonotype was seen more than once but under ten times. As DNA, the CDR3 is TGTGCCAGTAGTATAGAAGGGACAAAGGATAAGCAGTACTTC. This translates into CASSIEGTKDKQYF. This rearrangement joins TRBV19 to TRBJ2-7; D possibly corresponds to TRBD1 (6 bases). The germline CDR1 and CDR2 sequences are LNHDA and SQIVND (reference sequence). The V end was cut by 0 bases, the J end by 8 bases, with 14 bases between. The CDR3 runs 14 residues.

This clonotype was seen a few times. The chain uses TRBV29-1 and TRBJ2-2, with unresolved D. Germline V CDR1 and CDR2: SQVTM, ANQGSEA. V was pared by 2 bases and J by 5 bases, with 6 bases between. The CDR3 length is 12 residues. The CDR3 DNA follows: TGCAGCGTTGAACCCCATACCGGGGAGCTGTTTTTT. Amino acids: CSVEPHTGELFF.

V gene TRBV7-2 combines with J gene TRBJ2-5, with TRBD1 identical over 7 bases. Germline V gives CDR1 SGHTA, CDR2 FQGNSA. This CDR3 has 14 amino acids. Trimming cost V 4 bases and J 9 bases; bases outside gene matches: 11. For the CDR3, the DNA is TGTGCCAGCAGCTCCTCCAGGGGGTGGCGGCCCCAGTACTTC. Residues: CASSSSRGWRPQYF.

This clonotype was counted at least ten times. This chain connects TRBV20-1 to TRBJ2-7, with 8 bases matching TRBD2. Germline values: CDR1 DFQATT, CDR2 SNEGSKA (reference sequence). The CDR3 is 14 amino acids. V shed 1 base and J 3 bases; nucleotides not matched to a gene: 5. Written as DNA, the CDR3 is TGCAGTGCTAGAGGCCAGCGGGGGAACTACGAGCAGTACTTC. Translating gives CSARGQRGNYEQYF.

As for this clonotype: A much more abundant neighbour one base away suggests this may be a read error. V and J are TRBV20-1 and TRBJ1-1; D is uncertain. The CDR3 consists of 13 residues. Germline CDR1 reads DFQATT; CDR2 reads SNEGSKA (reference sequence). CDR3 protein: CSARNGGNAEAFF. CDR3 nucleotide sequence: TGCAGTGCTAGGAACGGTGGGAACGCTGAAGCTTTCTTT.

This clonotype was counted many times. The chain uses TRBV13 and TRBJ1-2; D remains ambiguous. Germline assignment: CDR1 PRHDT and CDR2 FYEKMQ (reference sequence). Trimming took 4 bases from V and 7 from J, leaving 10 bases between them. This CDR3 comprises 12 residues. Written as DNA, the CDR3 is TGTGCCAGCAGCTCCCCCGTCGCTGGCTACACCTTC. The encoded protein is CASSSPVAGYTF.

This clonotype was recorded many times. The CDR3 region is CSAYQNSVNTEAFF. The CDR3 DNA follows: TGCAGTGCCTACCAGAACAGCGTGAACACTGAAGCTTTCTTT. The chain uses TRBV20-1 and TRBJ1-1; no reliable D call. With 6 bases removed from V and 0 bases from J, the gap between germline ends came to 14 bases. The CDR3 consists of 14 residues. CDR1 and CDR2 from the germline V gene are DFQATT and SNEGSKA (reference sequence).

The chain uses TRBV4-1 and TRBJ1-3, with D possibly being TRBD1 (5 bases). The CDR3 has 16 amino acids. The germline CDR1 and CDR2 sequences are MGHRA and YSYEKL. The germline V and J ends were trimmed by 4 bases and 2 bases, with 15 bases remaining between them. CDR3 coding DNA: TGCGCCAGCAGCCGTAGCGGGACGCCAACTGGAAACACCATATATTTT. It yields the protein CASSRSGTPTGNTIYF.

This clonotype was recorded only once. The gene calls are TRBV12-3 or TRBV12-4 and TRBJ1-3, with D possibly TRBD1 on 5 matching bases. The CDR3 length is 16 residues. The V gene lost 2 bases and the J gene lost 0 bases, with 11 bases spanning the gap. CDR3 region: CASSLTGPYSGNTIYF. The CDR3 DNA reads as TGTGCCAGCAGTTTAACGGGGCCTTACTCTGGAAACACCATATATTTT.

The chain has TRBV5-1 and TRBJ2-7; D uncertain. This CDR3 has 14 amino acids. Germline CDR1 SGHRS, CDR2 YFSETQ. Trimming took off 4 bases at V and 1 base at J, with 12 bases between the two ends. Here the CDR3 reads CASSGELGSYEQYF. CDR3 coding DNA: TGCGCCAGCAGCGGGGAACTCGGATCCTACGAGCAGTACTTC.

On this clonotype: The junction differs from germline at one of its ends, possibly a read error. The chain links TRBV7-9 to TRBJ1-1; D is perhaps TRBD1 (6 bases). The CDR3 extends over 15 amino acids. Per germline, CDR1 SEHNR and CDR2 FQNEAQ (reference sequence). The CDR3 nucleotides read TGTGCCAGCAGCTCCCCGGGGGGCGTAAACACTGAAACTTTCTTT. Its translation is CASSSPGGVNTETFF.

In this sample, this clonotype turned up a few times. The J gene is TRBJ1-5, the V gene TRBV5-1; D perhaps matches TRBD1 (5 bases). Germline V gene lookup returns CDR1 SGHRS and CDR2 YFSETQ. This CDR3 spans 15 amino acids. V lost 0 bases to trimming and J lost 9 bases, with 16 bases between them. The CDR3 reads CASSLAGRSQGPQHF. The CDR3, as DNA: TGCGCCAGCAGCTTGGCCGGCAGGTCCCAGGGGCCCCAGCATTTT. Full variable domain (rest looked up from reference TRBV5-1 and TRBJ1-5): KAGVTQTPRYLIKTRGQQVTLSCSPISGHRSVSWYQQTPGQGLQFLFEYFSETQRNKGNFPGRFSGRQFSNSRSEMNVSTLELGDSALYLCASSLAGRSQGPQHFGDGTRLSIL.

In its sample, this clonotype was seen a few times. The chain carries TRBV19 and TRBJ1-2; D is unresolved. This CDR3 has 11 residues. Germline CDR1 LNHDA, CDR2 SQIVND (reference sequence). V was clipped by 10 bases and J by 8 bases, with 14 bases between them. This chain's CDR3 is CATYGQAGYTF. Written as DNA, the CDR3 is TGTGCCACGTATGGTCAGGCCGGCTACACCTTC.

The sample holds a few counts of this clonotype. This sequence joins TRBV29-1 and TRBJ1-2; D is possibly TRBD1 (6 bases). CDR1 is SQVTM, CDR2 ANQGSEA, per germline. Trimming took 0 bases from V and 4 from J, leaving 12 bases between them. The CDR3 totals 14 residues. As DNA, the CDR3 is TGCAGCGTTGAAGACGGGGGGCTCGGCTATGGCTACACCTTC. Translating gives CSVEDGGLGYGYTF.